A single sample gave rise to the 20 T cell receptor beta chains below, sequenced in a study of PD-L1 blockade in urothelial cancer. Clones were read by immunoSEQ multiplex PCR, and TCRdb kept only the in-frame ones, dropping some. This table has over 45,000 clones, 86% appearing once. Regarding time point: pretreatment peripheral blood. The sample consisted of PBMCs, taken around atezolizumab (anti-PD-L1) treatment. Every receptor here comes from a man aged 55 to 70 with urothelial cancer.

V usage is TRBV29-1 and J usage is TRBJ2-7; D remains unclear. Germline values: CDR1 SQVTM, CDR2 ANQGSEA. CDR3 length equals 14 residues. Trimming took 1 base from V and 5 from J, leaving 15 bases between them. The CDR3 region is CSVEGPPSLNEQYF. The CDR3 coding sequence is TGCAGCGTTGAAGGCCCCCCTAGTTTAAACGAGCAGTACTTC.

This sequence joins TRBV5-1 and TRBJ2-3, with TRBD2 matching 8 bases. The germline V gene has CDR1 SGHRS and CDR2 YFSETQ. The CDR3 loop spans 15 amino acids. V was pared by 3 bases and J by 1 base, with 4 bases of the junction left unmatched. The CDR3 here is CASSSGLAGTDTQYF. CDR3 bases: TGCGCCAGCAGCTCCGGACTAGCTGGCACAGATACGCAGTATTTT.

The DNA of the CDR3 is TGTGCCTGGAATAGACAGGGGGCGCGTCGGGGCTACACCTTC. Protein: CAWNRQGARRGYTF. This chain connects TRBV30 to TRBJ1-2, with 10 bases aligning to TRBD1. V shed 4 bases, J shed 8 bases, and the junction held 10 bases outside the gene matches. This CDR3 has 14 amino acids. Germline lookup yields CDR1 GTSNPN and CDR2 SVGIG (reference sequence).

This chain joins TRBV18 and TRBJ2-7; the D gene is possibly TRBD1 (6 bases). V lost 5 bases to trimming and J lost 0 bases, with 11 bases between them. The CDR3 consists of 14 residues. Germline V gene lookup returns CDR1 KGHSH and CDR2 LQKENI. This CDR3 is CASSMTDSSYEQYF. CDR3 DNA sequence: TGTGCCAGCTCAATGACGGACAGCTCCTACGAGCAGTACTTC.

The chain has TRBV18 and TRBJ1-5; TRBD1 might be the D (6 bases). This CDR3 has 14 residues. CDR1 and CDR2 from the germline V gene are KGHSH and LQKENI. V lost 3 bases, J lost 7 bases, and 13 bases lay in between. CDR3 DNA sequence: TGTGCCAGCTCACCCGGACAGCAAGGACAGCCCCAGCATTTT. It encodes CASSPGQQGQPQHF.

This clone was observed once. The rearrangement links TRBV9 to TRBJ1-3, with a tentative D call TRBD1 (5 bases). This CDR3 comprises 12 residues. Trimming took off 6 bases at V and 6 bases at J, with 10 bases between the two ends. Looked up from germline, CDR1 is SGDLS and CDR2 is YYNGEE. Here the CDR3 DNA reads TGTGCCAGCACAGGGTTAGCAAACACCATATATTTT. This encodes CASTGLANTIYF. Full variable domain (rest looked up from reference TRBV9 and TRBJ1-3): DSGVTQTPKHLITATGQRVTLRCSPRSGDLSVYWYQQSLDQGLQFLIQYYNGEERAKGNILERFSAQQFPDLHSELNLSSLELGDSALYFCASTGLANTIYFGEGSWLTVV.

The V and J genes are TRBV19 and TRBJ2-3, with D possibly being TRBD2 (6 bases). This CDR3 contains 17 residues. V dropped 4 bases and J dropped 2 bases, with 19 bases sitting between them. In germline, CDR1 is LNHDA, CDR2 SQIVND (reference sequence). The CDR3 sequence: CASSKHGRAGPTDTQYF. In nucleotides, the CDR3 is TGTGCCAGTAGTAAGCATGGGCGGGCGGGACCCACAGATACGCAGTATTTT.

The J gene is TRBJ1-1, the V gene TRBV6-1, with D hard to call. Germline V gene lookup returns CDR1 MNHNS and CDR2 SASEGT. The CDR3 is made up of 13 amino acids. V was clipped by 8 bases and J by 5 bases, with 15 bases between them. The CDR3 DNA is TGTGCCAGCGGTGTACGGAGTTGGACTGAAGCTTTCTTT. Translated, it gives CASGVRSWTEAFF.

The genes are TRBV7-9 and TRBJ2-7; unclear D gene. Trimming cost V 0 bases and J 2 bases, with 14 bases left between them. The germline gives CDR1 SEHNR, CDR2 FQNEAQ (reference sequence). The CDR3 contains 16 residues. The CDR3 is CASSLAAGLVPYEQYF. The CDR3 nucleotides are TGTGCCAGCAGCTTAGCGGCCGGGTTAGTCCCCTACGAGCAGTACTTC.

This sequence joins TRBV12-5 and TRBJ1-5; TRBD1 might be the D (6 bases). Germline loops: CDR1 LGHNT, CDR2 FRNRAP. V was trimmed by 2 bases and J by 0 bases, leaving 14 bases between them. The CDR3 covers 17 residues. The CDR3 region is CASGLYPGADSNQPQHF. For the CDR3, the DNA is TGTGCTAGTGGTTTGTATCCAGGGGCGGATAGCAATCAGCCCCAGCATTTT.

The CDR3 DNA follows: TGTGCCAGCAGCCAAGGACAGGTCGACTATGGCTACACCTTC. Translated: CASSQGQVDYGYTF. The rearrangement uses TRBV7-9 and TRBJ1-2; 7 positions match TRBD1. The germline V gene has CDR1 SEHNR and CDR2 FQNEAQ (reference sequence). Trimming took 5 bases from V and 3 from J; bases not matched to a gene: 6. This CDR3 region has 14 residues.

J is TRBJ2-7 and V is TRBV7-9; D perhaps matches TRBD2 (5 bases). V lost 5 bases, J lost 4 bases, and 9 bases lay in between. CDR1 SEHNR and CDR2 FQNEAQ come from the germline V gene (reference sequence). CDR3 length equals 12 residues. The CDR3 here is CASSRDGYEQYF. CDR3 coding DNA: TGTGCCAGCAGCCGGGATGGATACGAGCAGTACTTC.

This clone turned up a few times. V gene TRBV6-6 combines with J gene TRBJ1-4, with D maybe TRBD1 (6 bases). Deletions cut 8 bases from V and 8 bases from J, with 6 bases between. This CDR3 has 10 residues. CDR1 is MNHNY and CDR2 is SVGAGI in the germline V gene (reference sequence). CDR3 region: CASGGEKLFF. The CDR3 nucleotides read TGTGCCAGCGGGGGCGAAAAACTGTTTTTT.

The CDR3 loop reads CASSVPDRGLSYEQYF. CDR3 bases: TGTGCCAGCAGTGTTCCCGACAGGGGGCTTTCCTACGAGCAGTACTTC. The V gene is TRBV6-1, the J gene TRBJ2-7; 10 nucleotides match TRBD1. Germline V gene data show CDR1 as MNHNS and CDR2 as SASEGT. V shed 4 bases, J shed 1 base, and the junction held 7 bases outside the gene matches. This CDR3 contains 16 residues.

The chain joins TRBV6-5 to TRBJ2-7, with 7 bases lining up with TRBD2. Germline V gene sequence: CDR1 MNHEY, CDR2 SVGAGI. The junction had 5 bases not matched to a gene; V was cut back by 6 bases and J by 3 bases. This CDR3 is built from 13 residues. CDR3 region: CASREAGNYEQYF. CDR3 coding DNA: TGTGCCAGCAGAGAAGCGGGGAACTACGAGCAGTACTTC.

This chain joins TRBV15 and TRBJ1-6, with D perhaps TRBD1 (6 bases). The ends were cut back, 0 bases at V and 11 bases at J, with 11 bases in the middle. From germline, CDR1 is LNHNV and CDR2 YYDKDF (reference sequence). CDR3 size: 14 residues. CDR3 bases: TGTGCCACCAGCAGAGAAGTTGAGGGGGCACCCCTCCACTTT. The encoded protein is CATSREVEGAPLHF.

The chain combines TRBV11-2 with TRBJ2-5, with 16 bases lining up with TRBD2. The CDR3 length is 18 residues. Germline V gene lookup returns CDR1 SGHAT and CDR2 FQNNGV. The J segment lost 3 bases and the V segment lost 6 bases, leaving 10 bases of the junction unmatched. CDR3 protein: CASRGPGTSGGGEETQYF. In DNA form, the CDR3 reads TGTGCCAGCAGAGGACCAGGGACTAGCGGGGGGGGAGAAGAGACCCAGTACTTC.

The chain employs TRBV19 and TRBJ1-2; D is undetermined. Germline V gene data show CDR1 as LNHDA and CDR2 as SQIVND (reference sequence). The CDR3 is 15 amino acids. V shed 0 bases and J shed 4 bases, with 12 bases lying between them. As DNA, the CDR3 is TGTGCCAGTAGTATAGATGGACCGGGAGCCTATGGCTACACCTTC. Translation: CASSIDGPGAYGYTF. Full variable domain (outside the CDR3, taken from reference TRBV19 and TRBJ1-2): DGGITQSPKYLFRKEGQNVTLSCEQNLNHDAMYWYRQDPGQGLRLIYYSQIVNDFQKGDIAEGYSVSREKKESFPLTVTSAQKNPTAFYLCASSIDGPGAYGYTFGSGTRLTVV.

This clone was detected only a few times. J is TRBJ2-5 and V is TRBV5-6, with 14 bases fitting TRBD2. J gave up 4 bases and V 2 bases, and 4 bases lay outside the gene matches. Germline CDR1 is SGHDT and CDR2 is YYEEEE. There are 16 residues in the CDR3. The CDR3 coding sequence is TGTGCCAGCAGCTTACGTGGGACTAGCGGGGGAGAGACCCAGTACTTC. Amino acid sequence: CASSLRGTSGGETQYF.

The rearrangement uses TRBV29-1 and TRBJ1-2; D is perhaps TRBD1 (5 bases). V was trimmed by 3 bases and J by 2 bases, leaving 10 bases between them. This CDR3 has 13 amino acids. CDR1 and CDR2 from the germline V gene are SQVTM and ANQGSEA. Written as DNA, the CDR3 is TGCAGCGTTGACAGCTCAGGGAACTATGGCTACACCTTC. This encodes CSVDSSGNYGYTF.